Following are 14 T cell receptor beta chains from one sample sequenced in a study of OX40 agonist ivuxolimab in advanced cancers. Here immunoSEQ multiplex PCR was the method, and the copy in TCRdb shows in-frame clones only, minus some. The data hold about 43,000 clones, with around 87% observed a single time. This specimen consisted of CD4+ or CD8+ T cells sorted from blood, obtained in a trial of the OX40 agonist ivuxolimab. The receptors were sampled from an adult with an advanced solid tumor such as melanoma, head and neck, liver or kidney cancer.

The DNA for the CDR3 is TGTGCCAGTAGGACGACGGACAGGATTAATGAAAAACTGTTTTTT. This codes for CASRTTDRINEKLFF. The chain links TRBV19 to TRBJ1-4; 7 nucleotides align to TRBD1. The CDR3 is 15 amino acids. Germline V gives CDR1 LNHDA, CDR2 SQIVND (reference sequence). With 6 bases clipped from V and 4 bases from J, the junction kept 8 bases outside the gene matches.

The chain links TRBV27 to TRBJ2-1, with 14 bases aligning to TRBD2. The CDR3 consists of 17 residues. Germline CDR1 is MNHEY and CDR2 is SMNVEV (reference sequence). V lost 4 bases to trimming and J lost 12 bases; unmatched junction nucleotides: 14. The CDR3 bases are TGTGCCAGCAGTTCAGGACTAGCGGGAGGCCTTTTCAGTGGGCAGTTCTTC. Translated: CASSSGLAGGLFSGQFF.

The chain links TRBV27 to TRBJ1-4; 8 bases map to TRBD1. The CDR3 is made up of 15 amino acids. V lost 6 bases, J lost 1 base, and 4 bases stayed unmatched. From germline, CDR1 is MNHEY and CDR2 SMNVEV (reference sequence). This chain's CDR3 is CASRKQGVTNEKLFF. The CDR3 DNA is TGTGCCAGCAGGAAACAGGGGGTAACTAATGAAAAACTGTTTTTT. The entire variable domain, with the rest obtained from reference TRBV27 and TRBJ1-4, is as follows: EAQVTQNPRYLITVTGKKLTVTCSQNMNHEYMSWYRQDPGLGLRQIYYSMNVEVTDKGDVPEGYKVSRKEKRNFPLILESPSPNQTSLYFCASRKQGVTNEKLFFGSGTQLSVL.

This rearrangement joins TRBV4-2 to TRBJ2-3, with TRBD2 identical over 11 bases. The CDR3 consists of 16 residues. J gave up 2 bases and V 4 bases, and 5 bases lay outside the gene matches. Germline CDR1 is LGHNA and CDR2 is YNFKEQ. CDR3 protein: CASSPTLAGATDTQYF. The CDR3 DNA reads TGTGCCAGCAGCCCAACACTAGCGGGGGCCACAGATACGCAGTATTTT.

The V call is TRBV5-1, the J call TRBJ2-1, with no clear D. The germline V and J ends were trimmed by 4 bases and 2 bases, with 10 bases remaining between them. Germline-derived CDR1 and CDR2 are SGHRS and YFSETQ. The CDR3 extends over 14 amino acids. In DNA, the CDR3 is TGCGCCAGCAGCCCGCTAGAGACCTACAATGAGCAGTTCTTC. Amino acids: CASSPLETYNEQFF.

The V gene is TRBV9, the J gene TRBJ2-6; D is ambiguous. Germline assignment: CDR1 SGDLS and CDR2 YYNGEE. The CDR3 runs to 15 residues. Deletions cut 3 bases from V and 3 bases from J, with 10 bases between. In nucleotides, the CDR3 is TGTGCCAGCAGCGGAGGAACGGGTGGGGCCAACGTCCTGACTTTC. Translation: CASSGGTGGANVLTF.

The genes are TRBV19 and TRBJ1-1, with a weak D call TRBD1 (5 bases). V lost 3 bases, J lost 3 bases, and 8 bases lay in between. From germline, CDR1 is LNHDA and CDR2 SQIVND (reference sequence). CDR3 length: 13 amino acids. In DNA form, the CDR3 reads TGTGCCAGTAGTATCGGGACTCACACTGAAGCTTTCTTT. It encodes CASSIGTHTEAFF.

The rearrangement uses TRBV25-1 and TRBJ2-7; D unresolved. The germline V gene has CDR1 MGHDK and CDR2 SYGVNS. The CDR3 contains 14 residues. The ends were cut back, 1 base at V and 6 bases at J, with 13 bases in the middle. CDR3 DNA sequence: TGTGCCAGCAGTGAATCGAAACCACTCTGCGAGCAGTACTTC. Translated: CASSESKPLCEQYF.

This rearrangement joins TRBV19 to TRBJ2-1; 12 nucleotides agree with TRBD2. CDR3 length equals 13 residues. Germline-derived CDR1 and CDR2 are LNHDA and SQIVND (reference sequence). The V and J ends lost 3 bases and 16 bases, in that order; junction bases with no gene match: 7. In DNA form, the CDR3 reads TGTGCCAGTAGTATGGGCCTAGCGGGAGGGCCCTTCTTC. This encodes CASSMGLAGGPFF.

The chain combines TRBV6-1 with TRBJ2-7; possibly TRBD2 for D (5 bases). The germline V gene has CDR1 MNHNS and CDR2 SASEGT. The CDR3 loop spans 13 amino acids. The V and J ends lost 2 bases and 3 bases respectively, with 8 bases between them. CDR3 protein: CASSERTHYEQYF. DNA of the CDR3: TGTGCCAGCAGTGAAAGGACTCACTACGAGCAGTACTTC.

The chain employs TRBV2 and TRBJ1-4; 10 bases are a match to TRBD1. The V segment lost 6 bases and the J segment 0 bases; nucleotides outside the gene matches: 7. Germline V gene sequence: CDR1 SNHLY, CDR2 FYNNEI. There are 17 residues in the CDR3. The CDR3 DNA follows: TGTGCCAGCAGCCCCCGGGACAGGGGTTCAACTAATGAAAAACTGTTTTTT. Its translation: CASSPRDRGSTNEKLFF.

V usage is TRBV4-1 and J usage is TRBJ2-7, with TRBD2 matching 13 bases. CDR1 and CDR2 (germline): MGHRA, YSYEKL. The J segment lost 3 bases and the V segment lost 5 bases, leaving 10 bases of the junction unmatched. This CDR3 region has 17 residues. CDR3 coding DNA: TGCGCCAGCAGCAATAGACTAGCGGGAGGCCTCCTCTACGAGCAGTACTTC. Encoded protein: CASSNRLAGGLLYEQYF.

The chain combines TRBV28 with TRBJ1-2, with D unclear. Looked up from germline, CDR1 is MDHEN and CDR2 is SYDVKM. The CDR3 covers 13 residues. Trimming took 2 bases from V and 6 from J, leaving 10 bases between them. CDR3 sequence reads: CASSLTGFDGYTF. CDR3 coding DNA: TGTGCCAGCAGTTTAACCGGGTTCGATGGCTACACCTTC.

The chain links TRBV5-6 to TRBJ2-7; possibly TRBD2 for D (5 bases). From germline, CDR1 is SGHDT and CDR2 YYEEEE. The CDR3 runs to 14 residues. The V and J ends lost 3 bases and 0 bases respectively, with 10 bases between them. The CDR3 DNA is TGTGCCAGCAGCTATACGGGGAACTCCTACGAGCAGTACTTC. Translating it yields CASSYTGNSYEQYF.